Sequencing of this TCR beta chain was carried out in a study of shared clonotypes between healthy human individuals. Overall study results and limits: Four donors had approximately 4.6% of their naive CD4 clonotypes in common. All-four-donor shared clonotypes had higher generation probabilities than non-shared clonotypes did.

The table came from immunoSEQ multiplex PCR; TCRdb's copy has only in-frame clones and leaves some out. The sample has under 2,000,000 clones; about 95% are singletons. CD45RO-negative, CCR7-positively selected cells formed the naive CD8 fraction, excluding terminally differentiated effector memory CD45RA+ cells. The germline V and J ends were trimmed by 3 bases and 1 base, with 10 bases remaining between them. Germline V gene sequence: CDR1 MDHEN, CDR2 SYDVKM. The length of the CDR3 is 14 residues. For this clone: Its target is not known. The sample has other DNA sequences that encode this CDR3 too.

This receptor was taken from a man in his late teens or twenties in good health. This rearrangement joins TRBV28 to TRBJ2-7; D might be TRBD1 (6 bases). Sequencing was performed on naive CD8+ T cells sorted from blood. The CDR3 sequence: CASSFRGTSYEQYF. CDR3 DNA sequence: TGTGCCAGCAGTTTTAGAGGGACATCCTACGAGCAGTACTTC.